A single sample gave rise to the 27 T cell receptor beta chains below, sequenced in a study of shared clonotypes between healthy human individuals. This table comes from immunoSEQ multiplex PCR, and its TCRdb copy is limited to in-frame clones, with some not included. The sample carries roughly 2,500,000 clones, 93% recorded once. Sequencing input: naive CD4+ T cells from PBMCs. Described subset: CD45RA+ positively selected. These receptors were obtained from a man between 18 and 29 years old in good health. Some clones in this sample may be carry-over from other donors' samples.

The chain recombines TRBV20-1 with TRBJ1-1; D uncertain. Germline V gene lookup returns CDR1 DFQATT and CDR2 SNEGSKA (reference sequence). The V end was cut by 6 bases, the J end by 5 bases, with 10 bases between. This CDR3 is 11 amino acids long. The DNA for the CDR3 is TGCAGTGCGCTGAGTGTAACTGAAGCTTTCTTT. This gives the protein CSALSVTEAFF.

This rearrangement joins TRBV28 to TRBJ2-7, with a possible D match to TRBD1 (8 bases). This CDR3 contains 18 residues. Germline CDR1 and CDR2: MDHEN and SYDVKM. V lost 9 bases to trimming and J lost 0 bases, with 27 bases between them. CDR3 sequence (DNA): TGTGCCAGTGGAGGGAACAGGGGGGGACCGCGGGGCTCCTACGAGCAGTACTTC. Protein product: CASGGNRGGPRGSYEQYF. The full variable domain, its missing parts supplied by reference TRBV28 and TRBJ2-7, is DVKVTQSSRYLVKRTGEKVFLECVQDMDHENMFWYRQDPGLGLRLIYFSYDVKMKEKGDIPEGYSVSREKKERFSLILESASTNQTSMYLCASGGNRGGPRGSYEQYFGPGTRLTVT.

The chain links TRBV7-9 to TRBJ1-1, with D tentatively TRBD1 (5 bases). V lost 2 bases and J 4 bases, leaving 11 bases between the germline ends. This CDR3 comprises 14 residues. Germline V gene data show CDR1 as SEHNR and CDR2 as FQNEAQ (reference sequence). The CDR3 region has the DNA TGTGCCAGCAGCTTACTGGGGCCCGGCACTGAAGCTTTCTTT. Its translation is CASSLLGPGTEAFF. The full variable domain, rest sourced from reference TRBV7-9 and TRBJ1-1, is DTGVSQNPRHKITKRGQNVTFRCDPISEHNRLYWYRQTLGQGPEFLTYFQNEAQLEKSRLLSDRFSAERPKGSFSTLEIQRTEQGDSAMYLCASSLLGPGTEAFFGQGTRLTVV.

The gene calls are TRBV15 and TRBJ2-3, with TRBD2 matching 12 bases. Germline trimming cut 2 bases from V and 3 bases from J; bases unmatched to any gene: 9. Looked up from germline, CDR1 is LNHNV and CDR2 is YYDKDF (reference sequence). The CDR3 has 18 residues. CDR3 region: CATSRPNRLAGVTDTQYF. The CDR3 region has the DNA TGTGCCACCAGCAGACCCAACAGACTAGCGGGAGTAACAGATACGCAGTATTTT.

This chain connects TRBV2 to TRBJ1-3, with 7 nucleotides matching TRBD1. There are 16 residues in the CDR3. Germline values: CDR1 SNHLY, CDR2 FYNNEI. The V gene end was trimmed by 4 bases and the J gene end by 0 bases; junction bases not matched to a gene: 6. CDR3 loop: CASSATGTTSGNTIYF. CDR3 nucleotides: TGTGCCAGCAGTGCGACAGGGACTACCTCTGGAAACACCATATATTTT.

Points on this clone: The same CDR3 is also encoded by other DNA sequences in this sample. The J gene is TRBJ2-3, the V gene TRBV5-4; no firm D call. V lost 1 base and J 2 bases, leaving 2 bases between the germline ends. Germline V gives CDR1 SGHNT, CDR2 YYREEE (reference sequence). There are 12 residues in the CDR3. The DNA of the CDR3 is TGTGCCAGCAGCTTGTTCACAGATACGCAGTATTTT. Its translation: CASSLFTDTQYF.

V is TRBV7-3 and J is TRBJ2-1; no definite D call. Germline CDR1 SGHTA, CDR2 FQGTGA. The CDR3 has 15 residues. V was clipped by 5 bases and J by 1 base, with 12 bases between them. The CDR3, as DNA: TGTGCCAGCAGCCCCAAGTACGCTTCCTACAATGAGCAGTTCTTC. Residues: CASSPKYASYNEQFF.

The chain couples TRBV10-3 to TRBJ1-1; tentatively, D is TRBD1 (5 bases). V was trimmed by 6 bases and J by 1 base, leaving 21 bases between them. The CDR3 is made up of 17 amino acids. Germline V gene lookup returns CDR1 ENHRY and CDR2 SYGVKD. CDR3 in DNA: TGTGCCATCAGAGGCACAGGAGACCACCCATCGAACACTGAAGCTTTCTTT. This sequence encodes CAIRGTGDHPSNTEAFF.

This sequence joins TRBV7-2 and TRBJ2-7; 8 bases map to TRBD1. Trimming at V came to 3 bases and at J to 3 bases, leaving 7 bases not matched to a gene. Germline loops: CDR1 SGHTA, CDR2 FQGNSA. The CDR3 totals 15 residues. CDR3 DNA: TGTGCCAGCAGCTTGCGGACAGGGCTCGACTACGAGCAGTACTTC. It codes for CASSLRTGLDYEQYF.

The rearrangement uses TRBV28 and TRBJ2-2; D possibly uses TRBD1 or TRBD2 (5 bases each). The germline V and J ends were trimmed by 6 bases and 6 bases, with 20 bases remaining between them. Germline values: CDR1 MDHEN, CDR2 SYDVKM. The CDR3 has 16 amino acids. The CDR3 sequence is CASSTGDSGFSGELFF. Written as DNA, the CDR3 is TGTGCCAGCAGCACAGGAGACAGCGGCTTTTCCGGGGAGCTGTTTTTT.

The gene calls are TRBV25-1 and TRBJ1-2, with a tentative D call TRBD1 (5 bases). CDR1 is MGHDK, CDR2 SYGVNS, per germline. Trimming pared 10 bases from V and 3 bases from J, leaving 15 bases between. This CDR3 has 13 residues. The CDR3 DNA follows: TGTGCCACCGCCTCGGGGGTTGACTATGGCTACACCTTC. Protein product: CATASGVDYGYTF.

V gene TRBV13 combines with J gene TRBJ2-5; tentatively, D is TRBD2 (5 bases). Matching the DNA end better, TRBJ2-7 makes the J call doubtful. Germline CDR1 PRHDT, CDR2 FYEKMQ (reference sequence). This CDR3 contains 14 residues. The CDR3 DNA follows: TGTGCCAGCAGCTTAAGGGCTAGCTTAGGCGAGCAGTACTTC. Its translation: CASSLRASLGEQYF.

Points on this clone: In the same sample, other DNA sequences code for this CDR3. The rearrangement joins TRBV6-5 to TRBJ1-1; D possibly corresponds to TRBD1 (5 bases). CDR3 length equals 15 residues. Germline CDR1 and CDR2: MNHEY and SVGAGI. The ends were cut back, 6 bases at V and 0 bases at J, with 14 bases in the middle. In nucleotides, the CDR3 is TGTGCCAGCAGCCTTAACCGGGGCCTGAACACTGAAGCTTTCTTT. Protein product: CASSLNRGLNTEAFF.

The rearrangement joins TRBV6-5 to TRBJ2-3; TRBD1 aligns across 11 bases. The CDR3 sequence is 15 residues long. With 7 bases clipped from V and 4 bases from J, the junction kept 7 bases outside the gene matches. CDR1 is MNHEY and CDR2 is SVGAGI in the germline V gene. DNA for the CDR3: TGTGCCAGCACCCTCAGGACAGGGGGCGCAGATACGCAGTATTTT. This codes for CASTLRTGGADTQYF.

V gene TRBV10-3 combines with J gene TRBJ2-3; no clear D gene. Trimming cost V 0 bases and J 3 bases, with 10 bases left between them. Germline V gene data show CDR1 as ENHRY and CDR2 as SYGVKD. The CDR3 runs 15 residues. The CDR3: CAISESGGPTDTQYF. DNA for the CDR3: TGTGCCATCAGTGAGTCGGGTGGTCCTACAGATACGCAGTATTTT.

V usage is TRBV28 and J usage is TRBJ1-5, with D tentatively TRBD1 (5 bases). V was clipped by 4 bases and J by 5 bases, with 15 bases between them. This CDR3 spans 15 amino acids. In germline, CDR1 is MDHEN, CDR2 SYDVKM. This chain's CDR3 is CASSYTVGDHQPQHF. CDR3 DNA sequence: TGTGCCAGCAGTTATACCGTAGGGGATCATCAGCCCCAGCATTTT. The full variable domain, its missing parts supplied by reference TRBV28 and TRBJ1-5, is DVKVTQSSRYLVKRTGEKVFLECVQDMDHENMFWYRQDPGLGLRLIYFSYDVKMKEKGDIPEGYSVSREKKERFSLILESASTNQTSMYLCASSYTVGDHQPQHFGDGTRLSIL.

Note on this clone: The same CDR3 arises from other DNA sequences in this sample as well. The chain employs TRBV6-1 and TRBJ2-7, with TRBD1 matching over 11 bases. This CDR3 contains 14 residues. The germline V gene encodes CDR1 MNHNS and CDR2 SASEGT. The V gene end was trimmed by 5 bases and the J gene end by 2 bases; junction bases not matched to a gene: 2. As DNA, the CDR3 is TGTGCCAGCAGTAGGGGACAGGGGGCCTACGAGCAGTACTTC. Translating gives CASSRGQGAYEQYF.

V is TRBV5-6 and J is TRBJ2-1, with unresolved D. CDR1 and CDR2 from the germline V gene are SGHDT and YYEEEE. This CDR3 contains 12 residues. With 1 base removed from V and 8 bases from J, the gap between germline ends came to 7 bases. The CDR3 DNA follows: TGTGCCAGCAGCTTGAAAGCACATGAGCAGTTCTTC. Residues: CASSLKAHEQFF.

This sequence joins TRBV19 and TRBJ2-6; D is possibly TRBD1 (6 bases). V was trimmed by 3 bases and J by 0 bases, leaving 15 bases between them. This CDR3 has 18 residues. In germline, CDR1 is LNHDA, CDR2 SQIVND (reference sequence). DNA of the CDR3: TGTGCCAGTAGTATCCGGCAGGGGTTAAGCTCTGGGGCCAACGTCCTGACTTTC. Its protein is CASSIRQGLSSGANVLTF.

The chain employs TRBV7-8 and TRBJ2-5; D gene uncertain. Trimming cost V 5 bases and J 4 bases, with 8 bases left between them. The germline CDR1 and CDR2 sequences are SGHVS and FQNEAQ. The CDR3 consists of 12 residues. The CDR3 DNA sequence: TGTGCCAGCAGCATAAAAGGAGAGACCCAGTACTTC. It codes for CASSIKGETQYF. Full variable domain (rest looked up from reference TRBV7-8 and TRBJ2-5): GAGVSQSPRYKVAKRGQDVALRCDPISGHVSLFWYQQALGQGPEFLTYFQNEAQLDKSGLPSDRFFAERPEGSVSTLKIQRTQQEDSAVYLCASSIKGETQYFGPGTRLLVL.

The chain is built from TRBV7-3 and TRBJ2-1, with a possible D match to TRBD2 (6 bases). Germline V gives CDR1 SGHTA, CDR2 FQGTGA. Trimming pared 5 bases from V and 3 bases from J, leaving 14 bases between. The CDR3 extends over 15 amino acids. The CDR3 here is CASSTASAIYNEQFF. The CDR3 DNA reads as TGTGCCAGCAGCACCGCTAGCGCGATCTACAATGAGCAGTTCTTC.

The rearrangement joins TRBV4-3 to TRBJ2-1; 8 bases are shared with TRBD1. CDR1 and CDR2 from the germline V gene are LGHNA and YSLEER. The CDR3 runs to 16 residues. V shed 3 bases, J shed 3 bases, and the junction held 7 bases outside the gene matches. The CDR3 bases are TGCGCCAGCAGCCAGACCACAGGGGGTAACTACAATGAGCAGTTCTTC. The encoded protein is CASSQTTGGNYNEQFF.

This chain uses TRBV6-1 with TRBJ2-7, with 12 bases lining up with TRBD1. Germline loops: CDR1 MNHNS, CDR2 SASEGT. Trimming cost V 7 bases and J 3 bases; bases outside gene matches: 4. CDR3 length: 14 residues. The CDR3 sequence: CASTRDRGLYEQYF. Written as DNA, the CDR3 is TGTGCCAGCACCCGGGACAGGGGGCTCTACGAGCAGTACTTC.

This rearrangement joins TRBV27 to TRBJ2-7; D may be TRBD1 or TRBD2 (6 bases each). Germline V gene lookup returns CDR1 MNHEY and CDR2 SMNVEV (reference sequence). The CDR3 spans 13 residues. Trimming left V 6 bases short and J 6 bases short, with 15 bases between. As DNA, the CDR3 is TGTGCCAGCAGGTATTTGGGGGGCAGCGAGCAGTACTTC. This gives the protein CASRYLGGSEQYF.

The chain uses TRBV7-8 and TRBJ2-3; the match to TRBD1 covers 7 bases. Germline V lookup: CDR1 SGHVS, CDR2 FQNEAQ. V dropped 6 bases and J dropped 0; count of bases not matched to a gene: 6. The CDR3 runs to 15 residues. The CDR3 here is CASRSRQGSTDTQYF. The CDR3 DNA reads TGTGCCAGCAGATCAAGACAGGGCAGCACAGATACGCAGTATTTT.

V and J are TRBV19 and TRBJ1-3, with no clear D. With 1 base removed from V and 0 bases from J, the gap between germline ends came to 13 bases. The length of the CDR3 is 17 residues. The germline V gene has CDR1 LNHDA and CDR2 SQIVND (reference sequence). The chain's CDR3 is CASSIGPRRYSGNTIYF. The CDR3 DNA is TGTGCCAGTAGTATAGGACCCAGGCGCTACTCTGGAAACACCATATATTTT.

The chain uses TRBV28 and TRBJ1-3; D may be TRBD1 (5 bases). V was cut by 5 bases and J by 2 bases, with 13 bases left in between. Per the germline V gene, CDR1 is MDHEN and CDR2 is SYDVKM. The CDR3 covers 15 residues. CDR3 DNA sequence: TGTGCCAGCAGTCCCCCCCAGGGCACTGGAAACACCATATATTTT. Translating it yields CASSPPQGTGNTIYF.